What follows are 15 T cell receptor beta chains derived from one specimen sequenced in a study of cytomegalovirus exposure and HLA in healthy donors (dated by TCRdb to 2016 to 2017). Receptor libraries were prepared by the immunoSEQ multiplex PCR assay. The multiplex PCR relied on a mix of 60 forward primers for TCR Vbeta segments and 13 reverse primers for TCR Jbeta segments. TCRdb limited this immuneACCESS table to in-frame rearrangements with V and J called. A share of clones is missing; checked studies link under half to unresolved V genes, and the rest is unexplained. The sample table lists around 100,000 clones, approximately 66% of them with a count of one. The top ten clonotypes cover under 13% of the sample. Sequenced material: PBMCs. All receptors come from a middle-aged man in good health and CMV-seropositive.

The chain uses TRBV27 and TRBJ1-2; TRBD1 aligns across 8 bases. Germline V lookup: CDR1 MNHEY, CDR2 SMNVEV (reference sequence). The V gene end was trimmed by 4 bases and the J gene end by 3 bases; junction bases not matched to a gene: 4. The CDR3 is 14 amino acids. The CDR3 region has the DNA TGTGCCAGCAGTTCCCAGGGGGCGGACTATGGCTACACCTTC. As protein: CASSSQGADYGYTF.

This rearrangement joins TRBV11-2 to TRBJ1-2; perhaps TRBD1 as D (5 bases). Germline V gene sequence: CDR1 SGHAT, CDR2 FQNNGV. The CDR3 consists of 15 residues. Trimming stripped 3 bases from V and 2 bases from J, with 13 bases between. CDR3 region: CASSFWGGNNYGYTF. Written as DNA, the CDR3 is TGTGCCAGCAGCTTCTGGGGGGGGAACAACTATGGCTACACCTTC. Filled out from reference TRBV11-2 and TRBJ1-2, the complete variable domain reads EAGVAQSPRYKIIEKRQSVAFWCNPISGHATLYWYQQILGQGPKLLIQFQNNGVVDDSQLPKDRFSAERLKGVDSTLKIQPAKLEDSAVYLCASSFWGGNNYGYTFGSGTRLTVV.

This CDR3 is CASSLVGSGTGEQFF. The CDR3 region has the DNA TGTGCCAGCAGCTTGGTGGGATCGGGGACTGGTGAGCAGTTCTTC. The chain uses TRBV11-2 and TRBJ2-1; D is possibly TRBD2 (6 bases). Germline V gene sequence: CDR1 SGHAT, CDR2 FQNNGV. The CDR3 length is 15 residues. V was shortened by 3 bases and J by 9 bases, with 18 bases between the two germline ends.

The chain links TRBV5-1 to TRBJ1-1; TRBD1 agrees at 11 bases. J gave up 1 base and V 3 bases, and 8 bases lay outside the gene matches. Germline V lookup: CDR1 SGHRS, CDR2 YFSETQ. The CDR3 is made up of 17 amino acids. CDR3 coding DNA: TGCGCCAGCAGCTCCGGACAGGGGGCGTTGAGGAACACTGAAGCTTTCTTT. Its protein is CASSSGQGALRNTEAFF.

J is TRBJ1-5 and V is TRBV5-5; the match to TRBD1 covers 9 bases. The germline CDR1 and CDR2 sequences are SGHKS and YYEKEE (reference sequence). This CDR3 is built from 14 residues. The trim removed 4 bases at V and 5 bases at J, leaving 4 bases unmatched. DNA of the CDR3: TGTGCCAGCAGCGGGGGACAGGGATATCAGCCCCAGCATTTT. It is translated as CASSGGQGYQPQHF.

The rearrangement links TRBV28 to TRBJ2-7, with 9 bases lining up with TRBD1. The germline gives CDR1 MDHEN, CDR2 SYDVKM. This CDR3 spans 13 amino acids. The junction had 3 bases not matched to a gene; V was cut back by 6 bases and J by 3 bases. This CDR3 reads CASRVTGGYEQYF. CDR3 nucleotides: TGTGCCAGCAGGGTGACAGGGGGCTACGAGCAGTACTTC.

This clone has only a few counts. The rearrangement uses TRBV7-9 and TRBJ1-1, with D uncertain. The CDR3 runs to 13 residues. Trimming removed 9 bases at V and 3 bases at J, with 14 bases between. Looked up from germline, CDR1 is SEHNR and CDR2 is FQNEAQ (reference sequence). The CDR3 loop is CASFDQFDTEAFF. The CDR3 coding sequence is TGTGCCAGTTTTGATCAGTTCGACACTGAAGCTTTCTTT.

The chain uses TRBV6-1 and TRBJ2-7; TRBD1 matches 9 bases. The germline CDR1 and CDR2 sequences are MNHNS and SASEGT. CDR3 length: 16 residues. The V segment lost 4 bases and the J segment 0 bases; nucleotides outside the gene matches: 7. The CDR3 reads CASSVLGQGSSYEQYF. The CDR3 DNA reads as TGTGCCAGCAGTGTACTAGGACAGGGGAGCTCCTACGAGCAGTACTTC.

The chain is built from TRBV27 and TRBJ2-7, with TRBD1 identical over 7 bases. The CDR3 has 11 amino acids. Trimming cost V 9 bases and J 4 bases; bases outside gene matches: 3. Germline CDR1 is MNHEY and CDR2 is SMNVEV (reference sequence). CDR3 DNA: TGTGCCAGGAAACAGGGGTACGAGCAGTACGTC. This gives the protein CARKQGYEQYV.

The rearrangement links TRBV30 to TRBJ2-2, with D perhaps TRBD1 (6 bases). The V gene lost 8 bases and the J gene lost 4 bases, with 11 bases spanning the gap. The CDR3 spans 12 residues. CDR1 is GTSNPN, CDR2 SVGIG, per germline (reference sequence). DNA for the CDR3: TGTGCCGGGTACAGGGCCACCGGGGAGCTGTTTTTT. It specifies CAGYRATGELFF.

The chain carries TRBV2 and TRBJ1-2; 8 bases align to TRBD1. The CDR3 length is 14 residues. V lost 6 bases, J lost 8 bases, and 11 bases stayed unmatched. Germline loops: CDR1 SNHLY, CDR2 FYNNEI. CDR3 DNA sequence: TGTGCCAGCAGCGGACAGGGACGGCAGGAGGGCTACACCTTC. Protein product: CASSGQGRQEGYTF.

The V and J genes are TRBV2 and TRBJ2-5; D may be TRBD2 (5 bases). V lost 5 bases to trimming and J lost 2 bases, with 9 bases between them. This CDR3 spans 13 amino acids. Germline lookup yields CDR1 SNHLY and CDR2 FYNNEI. The CDR3: CASSPGLQETQYF. In DNA, the CDR3 is TGTGCCAGCAGTCCGGGATTACAAGAGACCCAGTACTTC.

The chain employs TRBV4-2 and TRBJ2-3; 11 bases are shared with TRBD2. Trimming took 1 base from V and 4 from J; bases not matched to a gene: 7. The CDR3 has 17 amino acids. Looked up from germline, CDR1 is LGHNA and CDR2 is YNFKEQ. CDR3: CASSQAGTSGSADTQYF. CDR3 sequence (DNA): TGTGCCAGCAGCCAAGCAGGTACTAGCGGGAGTGCAGATACGCAGTATTTT.

This clone was found once. This sequence joins TRBV7-9 and TRBJ2-1; unclear D gene. The CDR3 runs to 15 residues. V was trimmed by 5 bases and J by 1 base, leaving 12 bases between them. Germline loops: CDR1 SEHNR, CDR2 FQNEAQ (reference sequence). CDR3 DNA: TGTGCCAGCAGCCCCCGAGATCCTTCCTACAATGAGCAGTTCTTC. This codes for CASSPRDPSYNEQFF. The variable domain in full, with the rest retrieved from reference TRBV7-9 and TRBJ2-1, is DTGVSQNPRHKITKRGQNVTFRCDPISEHNRLYWYRQTLGQGPEFLTYFQNEAQLEKSRLLSDRFSAERPKGSFSTLEIQRTEQGDSAMYLCASSPRDPSYNEQFFGPGTRLTVL.

The chain is built from TRBV7-9 and TRBJ2-7; TRBD2 matches at 10 bases. V trimming: 3 bases; J trimming: 0 bases; junction bases outside the gene matches: 8. The CDR3 is made up of 17 amino acids. Germline V gene lookup returns CDR1 SEHNR and CDR2 FQNEAQ (reference sequence). The DNA for the CDR3 is TGTGCCAGCAGCTTGAGGGACCCTAGCGGGAGCTCCTACGAGCAGTACTTC. Its protein is CASSLRDPSGSSYEQYF.